A selection of T cell receptor beta chains follows, all from one sample in a study of T-cell memory formation after mild COVID-19. TCRdb used MiXCR to reprocess the 5' RACE reads, holding one entry per CDR3 protein. Of approximately 270,000 distinct CDR3 sequences listed, 15% to 20% are singletons. The sequenced sample consisted of PBMCs or a T cell subset sorted from them (not recorded which). The receptor source for this set is a man between 18 and 29 years old who had mild COVID-19 (a few samples of this study predate the infection). Cell type and time point are not known. CDR3s include the opening cysteine and the closing phenylalanine or tryptophan. A D gene is named only where the DNA matches it firmly. The size of a clone is reported for some rows only, either as once, few or many, or as a class for expanded clones.

TRBV28	TRBJ2-5	-	-	TGTGCCAGCAGTTTAAATCCCAGCTCTACCCAAGAGACCCAGTACTTC	CASSLNPSSTQETQYF
TRBV12-3/TRBV12-4	TRBJ2-7	-	-	TGTGCCAGCAGTTTACAGGGGAGGCACGAGCAGTACTTC	CASSLQGRHEQYF
TRBV6-4	TRBJ2-3	-	many	TGTGCCAGCAAAAAGGTCGCGTCAGGAATCACAGATACGCAGTATTTT	CASKKVASGITDTQYF
TRBV27	TRBJ2-6	-	-	TGTGCCAGCAGTTTATCGTTGGGGGGGGCCAACGTCCTGACTTTC	CASSLSLGGANVLTF
TRBV7-9	TRBJ1-2	-	few	TGTGCCAGCAGCTTAAGCCCCTTAGATGGCTACACCTTC	CASSLSPLDGYTF
TRBV4-2	TRBJ2-3	TRBD2	many	TGTGCCAGCAGCCAAACTAGCGGGGGGCCAGATACGCAGTATTTT	CASSQTSGGPDTQYF
TRBV7-6	TRBJ1-6	-	few	TGTGCCAGCAGGAGCGACTATTCACCCCTCCACTTT	CASRSDYSPLHF
TRBV6-2/TRBV6-3	TRBJ2-5	TRBD1	few	TGTGCCAGCTTGGGACAGGGAGTAGAGACCCAGTACTTC	CASLGQGVETQYF
TRBV7-6	TRBJ2-7	-	-	TGTGCCAGCAGCTTAGGCAGGATCGGCTACGAGCAGTACTTC	CASSLGRIGYEQYF
TRBV11-2	TRBJ2-7	-	few	TGTGCCAGCAGCAAGACCTCCTACGAGCAGTACTTC	CASSKTSYEQYF
TRBV6-2/TRBV6-3	TRBJ2-2	TRBD1	-	TGTGCCAGCAGCCGAACGACAGGGTCCGGGGAGCTGTTTTTT	CASSRTTGSGELFF
TRBV15	TRBJ1-5	-	-	TGTGCCACCAGCAGGGGAGGACAGTTCAATCAGCCCCAGCATTTT	CATSRGGQFNQPQHF
TRBV7-2	TRBJ2-3	TRBD2	few	TGTGCCAGCAGCCGTTCCGGCGGGGGGGCAGATACGCAGTATTTT	CASSRSGGGADTQYF
TRBV20-1	TRBJ1-6	TRBD1	-	TGCAGTGCTAGCGAGACAGGGGAACCTGCCAATTCACCCCTCCACTTT	CSASETGEPANSPLHF
TRBV4-3	TRBJ1-1	-	-	TGCGCCAGCAGCCAAGGGAACGACCGGAGGAACACTGAAGCTTTCTTT	CASSQGNDRRNTEAFF
TRBV7-8	TRBJ1-5	-	few	TGTGCCAGCAGCTTAGATTCCAGGGCCCAGCATTTT	CASSLDSRAQHF
TRBV20-1	TRBJ1-1	-	few	TGCAGTGCTACCCGGCACGCGAACACTGAAGCTTTCTTT	CSATRHANTEAFF
TRBV7-9	TRBJ2-3	TRBD1	-	TGTGCCAGCAGCTACCTCCCGACAGGGGGCGAGGGGGATACGCAGTATTTT	CASSYLPTGGEGDTQYF
TRBV10-3	TRBJ2-3	-	-	TGTGCCATCAGAGAGGGTGTTGGCACAGATACGCAGTATTTT	CAIREGVGTDTQYF
TRBV14	TRBJ2-2	-	-	TGTGCCAGCAGCCAAGTGGGCTTTAGCACCGGGGAGCTGTTTTTT	CASSQVGFSTGELFF
TRBV4-1	TRBJ1-4	TRBD1	many	TGCGCCAGCAGCCATCCCCCAGCGGGACAGGAGGGGGAAAAACTGTTTTTT	CASSHPPAGQEGEKLFF
TRBV4-1	TRBJ1-1	TRBD1	-	TGCGCCAGCAGCCGAGCAGCACTGACAGGGGAAAACACTGAAGCTTTCTTT	CASSRAALTGENTEAFF
TRBV7-8	TRBJ1-2	-	-	TGTGCCAGCAGCTTTAAGGGATGGGGGGGCTACACCTTC	CASSFKGWGGYTF
TRBV12-3/TRBV12-4	TRBJ2-2	-	-	TGTGCCAGCAGGCCCTCCTATGCGGGTAGCACCGGGGAGCTGTTTTTT	CASRPSYAGSTGELFF
TRBV10-1	TRBJ2-3	TRBD2	-	TGCGCCAGCAGTGGACGGGGGACTAGCACCGCAGATACGCAGTATTTT	CASSGRGTSTADTQYF
TRBV6-4	TRBJ2-3	-	-	TGTGCCAGCAGTGAAGGATTGGGTGGTAGCACAGATACGCAGTATTTT	CASSEGLGGSTDTQYF
TRBV29-1	TRBJ1-2	-	-	TGCAGCGCGCAGGGCGGGAGCTATGGCTACACCTTC	CSAQGGSYGYTF
TRBV20-1	TRBJ2-5	-	few	TGCAGTGCCCCCATTCCCGGACATGTACAGACCCAGTACTTC	CSAPIPGHVQTQYF
TRBV6-2/TRBV6-3	TRBJ1-6	-	-	TGTGCCAGCAGTTACGGGGGTATATCACCCCTCCACTTT	CASSYGGISPLHF
TRBV4-2	TRBJ2-1	-	few	TGTGCCAGCAACCGAAGGAGGCGGCCCAATGAGCAGTTCTTC	CASNRRRRPNEQFF
TRBV12-3/TRBV12-4	TRBJ1-2	-	-	TGTGCCAGCCGGGTATTGGCAGGGGAATATGGCTACACCTTC	CASRVLAGEYGYTF